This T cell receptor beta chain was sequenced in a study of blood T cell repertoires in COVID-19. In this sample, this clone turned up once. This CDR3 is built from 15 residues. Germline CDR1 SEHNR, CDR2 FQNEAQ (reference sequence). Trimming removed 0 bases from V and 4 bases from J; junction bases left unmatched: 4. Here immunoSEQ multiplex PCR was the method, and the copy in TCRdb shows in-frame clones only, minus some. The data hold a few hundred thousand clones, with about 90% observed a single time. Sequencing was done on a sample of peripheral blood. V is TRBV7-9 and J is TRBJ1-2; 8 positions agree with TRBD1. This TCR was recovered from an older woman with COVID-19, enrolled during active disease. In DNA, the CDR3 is TGTGCCAGCAGCTTAGCCGGGACAGGAGCCTATGGCTACACCTTC. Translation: CASSLAGTGAYGYTF.